This is a list of T cell receptor beta chains from one sample in a study of blood T cell repertoires in COVID-19. Using immunoSEQ multiplex PCR, the repertoire was profiled, and TCRdb retains in-frame clones only, with some absent. The data show a few hundred thousand clones, with around 91% seen just once and approximately 12% held by the top ten. Sample: peripheral blood. Receptor source: a woman in her fifties or sixties with acute or convalescent COVID-19. CDR3s include the opening cysteine and the closing phenylalanine or tryptophan. The D gene is left open where the match is weak. The listing skips clone size in some rows; elsewhere it reads once, few, many or a size class.

abundance,d_gene,len,v_gene,j_gene,CDR3nt,CDR3aa
-,-,14,TRBV5-1,TRBJ1-1,TGCGCCAGCAGCTTGTCACAGTTGAACACTGAAGCTTTCTTT,CASSLSQLNTEAFF
-,-,14,TRBV5-1,TRBJ1-2,TGCGCCAGCAGCTCGGAAGTGCTAGGCTATGGCTACACCTTC,CASSSEVLGYGYTF
-,-,12,TRBV7-2,TRBJ1-6,TGTGCCAGCAGCCACGCAGATTCACCCCTCCACTTT,CASSHADSPLHF
-,TRBD1,14,TRBV9,TRBJ2-5,TGTGCCAGCAGCCCCTCGGGGACAGAAGAGACCCAGTACTTC,CASSPSGTEETQYF
-,-,15,TRBV2,TRBJ1-6,TGTGCCAGCAGTGAATTGAACAGTTCAAATTCACCCCTCCACTTT,CASSELNSSNSPLHF
-,TRBD1,16,TRBV5-4,TRBJ2-3,TGTGCCAGCAGCCTGGGGACAGGGGGCTCGAGAGATACGCAGTATTTT,CASSLGTGGSRDTQYF
-,-,15,TRBV2,TRBJ1-1,TGTGCCAGCAGTGAAAGGGGGAGGGTGGCCACTGAAGCTTTCTTT,CASSERGRVATEAFF
-,-,15,TRBV18,TRBJ1-1,TGTGCCAGCTCACGATTGGGGGGGCAGGACACTGAAGCTTTCTTT,CASSRLGGQDTEAFF
-,TRBD1,21,TRBV27,TRBJ1-4,TGTGCCAGCAGTTTAAACCCTCCCGGGACAGGGAGACTATCAACTAATGAAAAACTGTTTTTT,CASSLNPPGTGRLSTNEKLFF
-,TRBD1,16,TRBV6-5,TRBJ1-6,TGTGCCAGCAGTTTGGACAGGAGCTCCTATAATTCACCCCTCCACTTT,CASSLDRSSYNSPLHF
-,-,16,TRBV5-6,TRBJ2-7,TGTGCCAGCAGCCGGGGGAAATTGACCAACTCCTACGAGCAGTACTTC,CASSRGKLTNSYEQYF
-,TRBD2,13,TRBV2,TRBJ2-5,TGTGCCAGCTCCGGGACTAGCTGGGGGACCCAGTACTTC,CASSGTSWGTQYF
-,-,15,TRBV19,TRBJ2-2,TGTGCCAGTAGTATCTCGAGGCCGAACACCGGGGAGCTGTTTTTT,CASSISRPNTGELFF
-,-,13,TRBV12-3/TRBV12-4,TRBJ1-2,TGTGCCAGCACCGAACAGGTTTTCTATGGCTACACCTTC,CASTEQVFYGYTF
-,TRBD1,14,TRBV6-5,TRBJ2-3,TGTGCCAGCCAGGACAGGTCTCTGGCAGATACGCAGTATTTT,CASQDRSLADTQYF
-,-,15,TRBV9,TRBJ2-3,TGTGCCAGCAGCGTAGGTCCCTTGAGCACAGATACGCAGTATTTT,CASSVGPLSTDTQYF
-,TRBD1,13,TRBV7-3,TRBJ2-4,TGTGCCAGCAGCACAGACGTCGGGACAGTACAGTACTTC,CASSTDVGTVQYF
-,-,12,TRBV7-3,TRBJ2-1,TGTGCCAGCAGCCAAAAATACAATGAGCAGTTCTTC,CASSQKYNEQFF
many,TRBD1,16,TRBV4-2,TRBJ2-7,TGTGCCAGCAGCCCCCACTCCGGACAGGGGGCCTACGAGCAGTACTTC,CASSPHSGQGAYEQYF
-,-,14,TRBV9,TRBJ1-6,TGTGCCAGCAGCGAGGGGGTCGGAAATTCACCCCTCCACTTT,CASSEGVGNSPLHF
-,-,12,TRBV28,TRBJ2-2,TGTGCCAGCTCCGTCCCCACCGGGGAGCTGTTTTTT,CASSVPTGELFF
-,TRBD1,16,TRBV18,TRBJ1-1,TGTGCCAGCTCAATGGACAGGGGGCTCGGGGACACTGAAGCTTTCTTT,CASSMDRGLGDTEAFF
-,TRBD2,17,TRBV3-1/TRBV3-2,TRBJ2-1,TGTGCCAGCAGCCAAGAGGGGACTAGCGGGATCTGGAATGAGCAGTTCTTC,CASSQEGTSGIWNEQFF
-,TRBD1,16,TRBV12-5,TRBJ1-1,TGTGCTAGTGGTTTGGGCCAGGGGGCGGTGAACACTGAAGCTTTCTTT,CASGLGQGAVNTEAFF
-,-,11,TRBV3-1/TRBV3-2,TRBJ1-1,TGTGCCAGCAGCCAAGCAGGCGGGGCTTTCTTT,CASSQAGGAFF
-,TRBD2,15,TRBV5-1,TRBJ2-7,TGCGCCAGCAGCCCCGGGGTAGCGGGAGTCCGGGAGCAGTACTTC,CASSPGVAGVREQYF
-,TRBD1,17,TRBV28,TRBJ1-4,TGTGCCAGCAGTACCCTCAGGTCGGGACAGCCTAATGAAAAACTGTTTTTT,CASSTLRSGQPNEKLFF
-,-,14,TRBV5-6,TRBJ1-1,TGTGCCAGCAGCCTCCAGACACCCTACACTGAAGCTTTCTTT,CASSLQTPYTEAFF
-,-,14,TRBV9,TRBJ1-1,TGTGCCAGCAGCGTCACTGAACGAGGCACTGAAGCTTTCTTT,CASSVTERGTEAFF
-,-,14,TRBV9,TRBJ1-5,TGTGCCAGCAGCGCAGGGGTCCTAAGTCAGCCCCAGCATTTT,CASSAGVLSQPQHF
once,TRBD2,18,TRBV5-4,TRBJ2-3,TGTGCCAGCAGCTTGTCCCTGGGACTAGTCTCTAGCACAGATACGCAGTATTTT,CASSLSLGLVSSTDTQYF
-,TRBD1,15,TRBV6-6,TRBJ1-5,TGTGCCAGCAGACCACCGGGACAGGTCGGTCAGCCCCAGCATTTT,CASRPPGQVGQPQHF
-,TRBD2,17,TRBV7-2,TRBJ2-2,TGTGCCAGCAGCCGTCTCCCAGCGGGGGGGTCTTCCGGGGAGCTGTTTTTT,CASSRLPAGGSSGELFF
-,-,17,TRBV7-9,TRBJ2-2,TGTGCCAGCAGCCCCCTTTTGCGAGCTGGGAACACCGGGGAGCTGTTTTTT,CASSPLLRAGNTGELFF
few,TRBD2,18,TRBV7-2,TRBJ2-3,TGTGCCAGCAGCCCCGCCGGGACTAGCGGGCAAGCGGCAGATACGCAGTATTTT,CASSPAGTSGQAADTQYF
-,TRBD1,16,TRBV5-4,TRBJ2-4,TGTGCCAGCAGCTTGGCCCACAGACAGGGCAAAAACATTCAGTACTTC,CASSLAHRQGKNIQYF
-,-,14,TRBV11-1,TRBJ2-3,TGTGCCAGCAGCCGCGACTATGGCACAGATACGCAGTATTTT,CASSRDYGTDTQYF
-,-,15,TRBV7-3,TRBJ1-6,TGTGCCAGCAGTCAGGACAGCACCTTAGTTCAGCCCCTCCACTTT,CASSQDSTLVQPLHF
-,TRBD2,17,TRBV27,TRBJ2-5,TGTGCCAGCAGTTTGCGGCTCCGGGGGGGCAGGCTAGAGACCCAGTACTTC,CASSLRLRGGRLETQYF
-,-,13,TRBV18,TRBJ2-7,TGTGCCAGCTCACCTGGCAGGGACAACGAGCAGTACTTC,CASSPGRDNEQYF
-,TRBD2,20,TRBV16,TRBJ2-6,TGTGCCAGCAGCCACCCCATCGGCTCGGGGGGGTTCTCTGGGGCCAACGTCCTGACTTTC,CASSHPIGSGGFSGANVLTF
-,-,16,TRBV19,TRBJ2-4,TGTGCCAGTAGTACCCTAACCGGGACTCAGTTAAACATTCAGTACTTC,CASSTLTGTQLNIQYF